This TCR beta chain was sequenced in a study of CD8 T cells in Susac syndrome. The V gene lost 4 bases and the J gene lost 5 bases, with 12 bases spanning the gap. Germline V lookup: CDR1 SGDLS, CDR2 YYNGEE. The CDR3 consists of 13 residues. Sequencing of TCR beta was performed on blood CD8+ T cells and on blood CD4+ T cells. It was negative isolation that provided the CD8+ and CD4+ T cells, whereas TEMRA cells were enriched by FACS. As concerns this clonotype: What it binds is not known.

An input of roughly 0.5 to 1 ug of RNA was subjected to reverse transcription using random hexamers. By means of immunoSEQ multiplex PCR, TCR beta CDR3 spanning 54 Vbeta and 13 Jbeta underwent amplification. Using its own MiXCR run on the immunoSEQ multiplex PCR reads, TCRdb lists one record per CDR3 protein. Of a few hundred thousand distinct CDR3 sequences in the sample, roughly 84% were seen once. Study-wide results and limits: By the study's own acknowledgment, its TCR sequencing and HLA analysis included relatively few individuals.

The rearrangement uses TRBV9 and TRBJ1-1; the D gene is possibly TRBD1 (5 bases). The clonotype was recovered from a human donor with multiple sclerosis. Sequenced sample: CD8+ T cells from PBMCs. In nucleotides, the CDR3 is TGTGCCAGCAGCACGGGACTTTTGACTGAAGCTTTCTTT. This codes for CASSTGLLTEAFF.